The clone carrying this T cell receptor beta chain has ten or more counts. This sample is drawn from a study of T cells in Graves' hyperthyroidism and ophthalmopathy. If no ophthalmopathy progression occurred within 18 months, Graves' hyperthyroidism was stable. TCR beta CDR3 region amplification was performed from RNA transcripts. HTBI primers were employed in a first-round RT-PCR of the TCR CDR3. MiXCR, run by TCRdb on the multiplex PCR reads, gives a single entry per CDR3 protein. The table shows 300,000 to 450,000 distinct CDR3 sequences, with around a quarter occurring only once. The clonotype was recovered from a man in his forties or fifties with Graves' hyperthyroidism. Sample: blood.

As DNA, the CDR3 is TGTGCCAGCAGCTTGGGACAGATCCTCTACAATGAGCAGTTCTTC. This encodes CASSLGQILYNEQFF. The V call is TRBV3-1, the J call TRBJ2-1; TRBD1 agrees at 7 bases. The CDR3 contains 15 residues. The germline V gene encodes CDR1 LGHDT and CDR2 YNNKEL (reference sequence). Trimming at V came to 5 bases and at J to 3 bases, leaving 7 bases not matched to a gene.